Below, one T cell receptor beta chain is given with its context. The time point here: longitudinal time-point 3. This sample was taken from a study of neurological immune-mediated disorders. Germline V gene data show CDR1 as SEHNR and CDR2 as FQNEAQ (reference sequence). This CDR3 is built from 13 residues. V dropped 7 bases and J dropped 6 bases, with 15 bases sitting between them. TCRdb independently ran MiXCR on the 5' RACE reads; one entry per CDR3 protein. The sample has about 48,000 distinct CDR3 sequences; about 13% are singletons. Material: PBMCs. The source of this sequence is a male donor with HTLV-1-associated myelopathy (HAM/TSP). The V and J genes are TRBV7-9 and TRBJ1-2, with unresolved D. The CDR3 spells CASTWAGSDGYTF. The CDR3 coding sequence is TGTGCCAGCACCTGGGCGGGGTCGGATGGCTACACCTTC.